Below, 24 T cell receptor beta chains from the same sample are listed, as sequenced in a study of blood T cell repertoires in COVID-19. Some clones are missing from TCRdb's copy, which holds only in-frame ones; the method was immunoSEQ multiplex PCR. The sample holds about 130,000 clones; approximately 84% are singletons and the top ten take about 1.3%. The sample was peripheral blood. These receptors came from a man between 60 and 70 years old with acute or convalescent COVID-19.

The chain recombines TRBV24-1 with TRBJ2-3; TRBD2 matches at 12 bases. Trimming removed 4 bases from V and 5 bases from J; junction bases left unmatched: 6. Germline V CDR1 and CDR2: KGHDR, SFDVKD. The CDR3 is 16 residues long. In nucleotides, the CDR3 is TGTGCCACCAGTGACCCTCTAGCGGGAGGGCGAGATACGCAGTATTTT. It is translated as CATSDPLAGGRDTQYF.

CDR3 residues: CASSSQPGQGRGYTF. The CDR3 coding sequence is TGTGCCAGCAGCTCACAACCGGGACAGGGACGTGGCTACACCTTC. J is TRBJ1-2 and V is TRBV7-2, with TRBD1 matching over 9 bases. Per the germline V gene, CDR1 is SGHTA and CDR2 is FQGNSA. This CDR3 spans 15 amino acids. Losses at the gene ends were 4 bases for V and 7 bases for J; bases not matched to a gene: 10. Full variable domain (remainder filled in from reference TRBV7-2 and TRBJ1-2): GAGVSQSPSNKVTEKGKDVELRCDPISGHTALYWYRQSLGQGLEFLIYFQGNSAPDKSGLPSDRFSAERTGGSVSTLTIQRTQQEDSAVYLCASSSQPGQGRGYTFGSGTRLTVV.

J is TRBJ1-4 and V is TRBV18, with D perhaps TRBD1 (6 bases). The V end lost 2 bases, the J end lost 6 bases, and 10 bases lay between the germline ends. The germline CDR1 and CDR2 sequences are KGHSH and LQKENI. The CDR3 contains 14 residues. This chain's CDR3 is CASSPSQGDEKLFF. Written as DNA, the CDR3 is TGTGCCAGCTCACCATCACAGGGTGATGAAAAACTGTTTTTT.

The chain links TRBV9 to TRBJ2-7; no clear D. Trimming stripped 0 bases from V and 13 bases from J, with 17 bases between. CDR1 is SGDLS, CDR2 YYNGEE, per germline. The CDR3 spans 13 residues. DNA of the CDR3: TGTGCCAGCAGCGTAGATTTAGAGAGAAGTATCTACTTC. Translating it yields CASSVDLERSIYF.

The chain has TRBV6-1 and TRBJ2-1; D not certain. CDR3 size: 13 residues. Germline V gene sequence: CDR1 MNHNS, CDR2 SASEGT. Deletions cut 3 bases from V and 4 bases from J, with 7 bases between. The CDR3 sequence is CASSDNSYNEQFF. For the CDR3, the DNA is TGTGCCAGCAGTGATAACAGTTACAATGAGCAGTTCTTC.

V gene TRBV11-3 combines with J gene TRBJ2-3, with 10 bases identical to TRBD2. CDR3 length: 14 residues. CDR1 is SGHNT, CDR2 YENEEA, per germline. The trim removed 5 bases at V and 3 bases at J, leaving 2 bases unmatched. The CDR3 coding sequence is TGTGCCAGCAGCCGTAGCGGGGGGACAGATACGCAGTATTTT. It encodes CASSRSGGTDTQYF.

This clone was counted a few times. The rearrangement joins TRBV5-1 to TRBJ1-2; no clear D gene. Germline V gives CDR1 SGHRS, CDR2 YFSETQ. This CDR3 has 13 residues. Trimming removed 2 bases at V and 6 bases at J, with 11 bases between. The CDR3 here is CASSLGLSDGYTF. In DNA form, the CDR3 reads TGCGCCAGCAGCTTAGGACTGAGTGATGGCTACACCTTC.

V and J are TRBV5-1 and TRBJ2-7; 8 bases align to TRBD1. The CDR3 extends over 16 amino acids. The ends lost 1 base at V and 3 bases at J; junction bases unmatched: 9. Germline assignment: CDR1 SGHRS and CDR2 YFSETQ. The CDR3 coding sequence is TGCGCCAGCAGCTTGTGGGGACAGGAGGCCAGCTACGAGCAGTACTTC. Amino acid sequence: CASSLWGQEASYEQYF.

The rearrangement uses TRBV15 and TRBJ1-4, with 8 bases lining up with TRBD1. The CDR3 has 15 amino acids. Germline-derived CDR1 and CDR2 are LNHNV and YYDKDF (reference sequence). V lost 4 bases, J lost 7 bases, and 8 bases stayed unmatched. CDR3: CATSKPQGASEKLFF. CDR3 nucleotide sequence: TGTGCCACCAGCAAACCTCAGGGGGCGTCTGAAAAACTGTTTTTT.

The chain is built from TRBV5-1 and TRBJ1-4; 7 bases fit TRBD1. The CDR3 has 13 amino acids. After removal of 3 bases from V and 8 bases from J, the junction contained 4 bases not matched to a gene. CDR1 is SGHRS and CDR2 is YFSETQ in the germline V gene. The CDR3 spells CASSYGTAEKLFF. The CDR3 nucleotides read TGCGCCAGCAGCTACGGGACAGCCGAAAAACTGTTTTTT.

The chain recombines TRBV5-4 with TRBJ1-1; 12 bases map to TRBD1. Germline assignment: CDR1 SGHNT and CDR2 YYREEE (reference sequence). CDR3 size: 18 residues. After removal of 0 bases from V and 4 bases from J, the junction contained 10 bases not matched to a gene. The CDR3 spells CASSLDGGQGAGGTEAFF. Written as DNA, the CDR3 is TGTGCCAGCAGCTTGGATGGGGGACAGGGGGCAGGGGGCACTGAAGCTTTCTTT. Together with reference TRBV5-4 and TRBJ1-1, the CDR3 gives the full variable domain: ETGVTQSPTHLIKTRGQQVTLRCSSQSGHNTVSWYQQALGQGPQFIFQYYREEENGRGNFPPRFSGLQFPNYSSELNVNALELDDSALYLCASSLDGGQGAGGTEAFFGQGTRLTVV.

Here the CDR3 DNA reads TGTGCCAGCAGTTACTCTCGGGACAGTCATAATTCACCCCTCCACTTT. Translating it yields CASSYSRDSHNSPLHF. This chain joins TRBV6-5 and TRBJ1-6, with TRBD1 identical over 7 bases. Germline CDR1 MNHEY, CDR2 SVGAGI. The CDR3 totals 16 residues. V was clipped by 0 bases and J by 5 bases; unmatched bases: 4.

This chain uses TRBV3-1 (or the pseudogene TRBV3-2) with TRBJ1-5; no clear D. Deletions cut 0 bases from V and 3 bases from J, with 9 bases between. Germline lookup yields CDR1 LGHDT and CDR2 YNNKEL (reference sequence). CDR3 length equals 15 residues. This chain's CDR3 is CASSQDRRTNQPQHF. The CDR3 DNA sequence: TGTGCCAGCAGCCAAGATAGGAGGACCAATCAGCCCCAGCATTTT.

In this sample, this clone turned up once. The chain uses TRBV23-1 and TRBJ1-2, with D unresolved. TRBV23-1 is an ORF; its function is uncertain. V lost 6 bases and J lost 3, with 14 bases in between. The CDR3 has 14 amino acids. The CDR3, as DNA: TGCGCCAGCAGCACTCGGACGGGATACTATGGCTACACCTTC. Its protein is CASSTRTGYYGYTF.

The rearrangement links TRBV5-1 to TRBJ1-2, with 7 bases fitting TRBD1. The CDR3 is 14 amino acids. Germline V gives CDR1 SGHRS, CDR2 YFSETQ. After removal of 4 bases from V and 2 bases from J, the junction contained 5 bases not matched to a gene. As DNA, the CDR3 is TGCGCCAGCAGCGCAACAGGGGCAAACTATGGCTACACCTTC. Amino acids: CASSATGANYGYTF.

The chain links TRBV27 to TRBJ2-5, with 9 bases aligning to TRBD1. Germline CDR1 is MNHEY and CDR2 is SMNVEV (reference sequence). The CDR3 is 15 amino acids. Unmatched junction bases numbered 12, after V lost 6 bases and J lost 7 bases. This CDR3 reads CASRPGTGTIGTQYF. The DNA of the CDR3 is TGTGCCAGCAGACCCGGGACAGGGACAATTGGGACCCAGTACTTC.

This sequence joins TRBV7-2 and TRBJ2-7, with 8 bases matching TRBD2. The CDR3 runs 15 residues. Trimming cost V 5 bases and J 2 bases; bases outside gene matches: 8. Germline CDR1 is SGHTA and CDR2 is FQGNSA. CDR3 nucleotide sequence: TGTGCCAGCAGCCCCCATAGCGGGACGCCCTACGAGCAGTACTTC. It yields the protein CASSPHSGTPYEQYF.

In its sample, this clone was seen many times. This chain connects TRBV11-2 to TRBJ2-7; 9 nucleotides line up with TRBD1. The trim removed 5 bases at V and 7 bases at J, leaving 6 bases unmatched. CDR1 is SGHAT and CDR2 is FQNNGV in the germline V gene. CDR3 size: 13 residues. CDR3 loop: CASSADRGEEQYF. The CDR3 DNA is TGTGCCAGCAGCGCCGACAGGGGGGAAGAGCAGTACTTC.

This rearrangement joins TRBV7-9 to TRBJ1-4; the match to TRBD1 covers 9 bases. This CDR3 comprises 13 residues. Germline assignment: CDR1 SEHNR and CDR2 FQNEAQ (reference sequence). V shed 1 base and J 13 bases; nucleotides not matched to a gene: 4. The CDR3 bases are TGTGCCAGCAGCTTAGAACAGGGGGCGAGACTGTTTTTT. Its translation: CASSLEQGARLFF.

The V gene is TRBV24-1, the J gene TRBJ1-2; no clear D. Trimming removed 0 bases from V and 8 bases from J, with 21 bases in between. Germline V lookup: CDR1 KGHDR, CDR2 SFDVKD. This CDR3 is 17 amino acids long. CDR3 nucleotides: TGTGCCACCAGTGATTTGCTAAGGGAAAAGCGGAGACTCGGCTACACCTTC. Translation gives CATSDLLREKRRLGYTF.

The V and J genes are TRBV5-1 and TRBJ2-5; D possibly corresponds to TRBD1 (5 bases). V was cut by 0 bases and J by 4 bases, with 10 bases left in between. The CDR3 has 14 residues. Germline V gene lookup returns CDR1 SGHRS and CDR2 YFSETQ. The CDR3 is CASSLEAGIETQYF. CDR3 coding DNA: TGCGCCAGCAGCTTGGAAGCAGGGATAGAGACCCAGTACTTC.

V gene TRBV24-1 combines with J gene TRBJ2-1, with 7 bases identical to TRBD2. The V segment lost 3 bases and the J segment 7 bases; nucleotides outside the gene matches: 8. Germline V gene data show CDR1 as KGHDR and CDR2 as SFDVKD. The CDR3 loop spans 15 amino acids. The CDR3 bases are TGTGCCACCAGTGATCTACGACTAGCAGGGAATGAGCAGTTCTTC. Translated: CATSDLRLAGNEQFF.

V is TRBV25-1 and J is TRBJ1-5; 9 bases are shared with TRBD1. CDR3 length equals 15 residues. Germline V gene data show CDR1 as MGHDK and CDR2 as SYGVNS. Trimming at V came to 5 bases and at J to 2 bases, leaving 4 bases not matched to a gene. The CDR3 region has the DNA TGTGCCAGCAGTCTCGGGACAGGGCGCAATCAGCCCCAGCATTTT. This sequence encodes CASSLGTGRNQPQHF.

This clone was observed a few times. The chain links TRBV7-2 to TRBJ2-7; 7 bases match TRBD2. CDR1 and CDR2 (germline): SGHTA, FQGNSA. After removal of 3 bases from V and 4 bases from J, the junction contained 9 bases not matched to a gene. There are 15 residues in the CDR3. CDR3: CASSFLGLSNYEQYF. CDR3 nucleotides: TGTGCCAGCAGCTTCTTGGGACTATCAAATTACGAGCAGTACTTC.